Sequencing of this TCR beta chain was carried out in a study of T-cell reconstitution after alpha-beta-depleted transplantation in children. In germline, CDR1 is SGHAT, CDR2 FQDESV (reference sequence). This CDR3 is 15 amino acids long. V was trimmed by 3 bases and J by 5 bases, leaving 15 bases between them. This sample's TCRbeta library carried unique molecular identifier barcodes. In TCRdb, the PCR reads were re-called with MiXCR into one record per CDR3 protein. Of a few hundred thousand distinct CDR3 sequences in the sample, 25% to 30% were seen once. V gene TRBV11-1 combines with J gene TRBJ2-3; a weak D match, TRBD1 (6 bases). Sequenced material: PBMCs, taken before TCRalphabeta/CD19-depleted stem cell transplant. The clonotype comes from a boy younger than two with Wiskott-Aldrich syndrome, due to receive a stem cell transplant. CDR3 bases: TGTGCCAGCAGCTTGAGGGGGAGAGGAGAAGATACGCAGTATTTT. This translates into CASSLRGRGEDTQYF.